The 12 T cell receptor beta chains listed next were all sequenced from one sample in a study of patients and donors after allogeneic stem cell transplantation (TCRdb year 2020). Libraries were made using RT-PCR. Data came from a NextSeq 550. TCRdb trimmed the raw reads at Q25, called clones with MiXCR and kept productive beta chains. Rows are unified per CDR3 protein, each entry keeping the most common DNA and genes. The sample table lists about a million distinct CDR3 sequences, about 20% of them with a count of one. 6% of the sample is in the top ten clones. The sequenced material came from blood, either unsorted or a sorted T cell fraction (not recorded which). These receptors originate from a human donor who was either an allogeneic HSCT recipient or a stem cell or donor lymphocyte infusion donor (not recorded which). It is not recorded whose cells these are; they may come from a transplant donor.

In this sample, this clonotype turned up many times. The rearrangement joins TRBV5-6 to TRBJ2-1; 9 bases align to TRBD2. Per the germline V gene, CDR1 is SGHDT and CDR2 is YYEEEE. J lost 4 bases, V lost 1 base, and 3 bases had no gene match. This CDR3 has 15 residues. The DNA for the CDR3 is TGTGCCAGCAGCTTGTCCAGCGGGGGGTACAATGAGCAGTTCTTC. Translation: CASSLSSGGYNEQFF.

This clonotype was seen a few times. The chain uses TRBV11-2 and TRBJ2-3; maybe TRBD2 (6 bases). Germline V gene sequence: CDR1 SGHAT, CDR2 FQNNGV. This CDR3 is 15 amino acids long. The germline V and J ends were trimmed by 0 bases and 3 bases, with 10 bases remaining between them. The CDR3 sequence is CASSLDWGETDTQYF. The CDR3 DNA reads as TGTGCCAGCAGCTTAGATTGGGGGGAAACAGATACGCAGTATTTT.

This clonotype has only a few counts. The chain joins TRBV19 to TRBJ2-1; TRBD2 is a possible D gene (5 bases). This CDR3 is 14 amino acids long. In germline, CDR1 is LNHDA, CDR2 SQIVND (reference sequence). Trimming left V 8 bases short and J 0 bases short, with 11 bases between. CDR3 residues: CASGFTSSYNEQFF. The CDR3, as DNA: TGTGCCAGTGGCTTCACTAGCTCCTACAATGAGCAGTTCTTC. Variable domain in full (rest from reference TRBV19 and TRBJ2-1): DGGITQSPKYLFRKEGQNVTLSCEQNLNHDAMYWYRQDPGQGLRLIYYSQIVNDFQKGDIAEGYSVSREKKESFPLTVTSAQKNPTAFYLCASGFTSSYNEQFFGPGTRLTVL.

This chain connects TRBV9 to TRBJ1-2; a weak D match, TRBD1 (6 bases). Deletions cut 0 bases from V and 8 bases from J, with 11 bases between. Germline V gene sequence: CDR1 SGDLS, CDR2 YYNGEE. The CDR3 length is 13 residues. As DNA, the CDR3 is TGTGCCAGCAGCGTAGGGGGGCTGCGAGGCTACACCTTC. It translates to CASSVGGLRGYTF. The full variable domain, its missing parts supplied by reference TRBV9 and TRBJ1-2, is DSGVTQTPKHLITATGQRVTLRCSPRSGDLSVYWYQQSLDQGLQFLIQYYNGEERAKGNILERFSAQQFPDLHSELNLSSLELGDSALYFCASSVGGLRGYTFGSGTRLTVV.

The V and J genes are TRBV7-9 and TRBJ2-1; D is possibly TRBD2 (5 bases). CDR3 length: 15 residues. Germline CDR1 SEHNR, CDR2 FQNEAQ (reference sequence). The V end was cut by 2 bases, the J end by 8 bases, with 16 bases between. The CDR3 loop is CASSLFSGMIYEQFF. The CDR3 bases are TGTGCCAGCAGCTTATTTTCGGGGATGATCTATGAGCAGTTCTTC. The variable domain in full, completed from reference TRBV7-9 and TRBJ2-1, reads DTGVSQNPRHKITKRGQNVTFRCDPISEHNRLYWYRQTLGQGPEFLTYFQNEAQLEKSRLLSDRFSAERPKGSFSTLEIQRTEQGDSAMYLCASSLFSGMIYEQFFGPGTRLTVL.

This clonotype was observed a few times. V usage is TRBV6-5 and J usage is TRBJ2-5; D gene unclear. This CDR3 has 12 amino acids. Trimming removed 6 bases from V and 1 base from J, with 6 bases in between. Germline values: CDR1 MNHEY, CDR2 SVGAGI. The CDR3 sequence is CASRNPQETQYF. Here the CDR3 DNA reads TGTGCCAGCAGAAATCCCCAAGAGACCCAGTACTTC.

In this sample, this clonotype turned up many times. This sequence joins TRBV5-1 and TRBJ2-3; no clear D. The CDR3 totals 16 residues. Germline V gives CDR1 SGHRS, CDR2 YFSETQ. The V gene lost 0 bases and the J gene lost 3 bases, with 14 bases spanning the gap. The CDR3 nucleotides read TGCGCCAGCAGCTTGGGCGGTAGCAGGAGTACAGATACGCAGTATTTT. Protein sequence: CASSLGGSRSTDTQYF.

The chain links TRBV20-1 to TRBJ1-1, with 10 bases fitting TRBD1. CDR1 DFQATT and CDR2 SNEGSKA come from the germline V gene (reference sequence). This CDR3 comprises 13 residues. After removal of 5 bases from V and 5 bases from J, the junction contained 5 bases not matched to a gene. The DNA for the CDR3 is TGCAGTGCTGTAGGACAGGGGGGGACTGAAGCTTTCTTT. This translates into CSAVGQGGTEAFF.

This clonotype was observed a handful of times. The genes are TRBV6-1 and TRBJ2-1; 11 nucleotides align to TRBD2. V lost 6 bases to trimming and J lost 7 bases; unmatched junction nucleotides: 8. The CDR3 runs to 15 residues. In germline, CDR1 is MNHNS, CDR2 SASEGT. The CDR3 sequence: CASSKTSGVGNEQFF. The CDR3 DNA sequence: TGTGCCAGCAGCAAGACTAGCGGGGTGGGTAATGAGCAGTTCTTC.

V and J are TRBV28 and TRBJ2-7; no clear D gene. The CDR3 length is 15 residues. The germline V gene encodes CDR1 MDHEN and CDR2 SYDVKM. Trimming cost V 5 bases and J 4 bases, with 18 bases left between them. In DNA form, the CDR3 reads TGTGCCAGCAGTCGGACCGGACGCCTGGGATACGAGCAGTACTTC. Translated: CASSRTGRLGYEQYF.

This clonotype was counted between two and nine times. The chain couples TRBV20-1 to TRBJ1-2, with D uncertain. Germline V lookup: CDR1 DFQATT, CDR2 SNEGSKA (reference sequence). V lost 3 bases and J 4 bases, leaving 9 bases between the germline ends. The CDR3 runs 12 residues. Here the CDR3 reads CSASWPSYGYTF. The CDR3 coding sequence is TGCAGTGCTAGCTGGCCCTCCTATGGCTACACCTTC.

This clonotype appeared many times. J is TRBJ2-1 and V is TRBV12-3 or TRBV12-4; possibly TRBD2 for D (5 bases). The germline V and J ends were trimmed by 4 bases and 4 bases, with 14 bases remaining between them. This CDR3 has 15 residues. Here the CDR3 reads CASSSPERGYNEQFF. The CDR3 region has the DNA TGTGCCAGCAGTTCCCCAGAGCGAGGGTACAATGAGCAGTTCTTC.